This T cell receptor (beta chain) was found in a study of shared clonotypes between healthy human individuals. Study conclusions and caveats: Among the subsets, naive ones generally showed larger estimated richness than memory ones. The study found about 4.6% of naive CD4 clonotypes shared across a few donors.

Under the authors' procedure: Junction-only immunoSEQ data arrived without quality scores, meaning filtering differed. The assay was immunoSEQ multiplex PCR, and TCRdb's table has in-frame clones only and misses some. V, J and clone size are taken as reported in that table, and D and trimming were inferred from the DNA itself. The table shows roughly 2.1 million clones, with about 93% occurring only once. Notes on this clone: Its antigen is not known.

It was CD45RO-negative cells, positively selected for CCR7, that made up naive CD8 cells, with terminally differentiated effector memory CD45RA+ cells excluded. The clonotype originates from a young man in good health. Some clones in this sample may be carry-over from other donors' samples. Sample: naive CD8+ T cells from PBMCs.

The chain's CDR3 is CASKPGPWDTGELFF. In nucleotides, the CDR3 is TGTGCCAGCAAACCGGGCCCTTGGGACACCGGGGAGCTGTTTTTT. J is TRBJ2-2 and V is TRBV28, with D unresolved. The CDR3 is 15 amino acids. In germline, CDR1 is MDHEN, CDR2 SYDVKM. With 7 bases removed from V and 3 bases from J, the gap between germline ends came to 15 bases.